This TCR beta chain was sequenced in a study of stem cell transplantation in POMP-related autoinflammatory disease (dated by TCRdb to the early 2020s). Notes on the research overall: It was hypothesized that MHC class I-dependent CD8+ T-cell differentiation and positive selection are impaired by defective thymoproteasomes, resulting in skewing of the TRB repertoire. Before transplant, CD4+ naive T-cell skewing, low CD8+ T-cell proportions, and reduced T-cell cytokine secretion were observed in patients. Through one year post-transplant, neutrophils and platelets showed 100% donor engraftment on DNA chimerism analysis. High-throughput TRB sequencing assessed how POMP deficiency affects T-cell receptor beta repertoire diversity and CDR3 characteristics.

The library was obtained by the immunoSEQ multiplex PCR assay. The study's processing was this. Shannon entropy, which takes clonal size distribution into account, was used to quantify repertoire diversity. The Gini-Simpson index (Simpson_1-D) was used to measure inequality in clonotype distribution. TCRdb provides this immuneACCESS table in a form limited to in-frame rearrangements. Some clones are lacking; in checked studies, under half of them reflect an unresolved V gene, and why the rest are absent is not known. V and J calls and clone size follow that table, whereas D and trimming were derived from the DNA. Counted in this sample were 4,500 to 6,000 clones; around 90% of them appeared once. Approximately 2.3% of the sample goes to the ten largest clones. V and J lose 5 bases and 3 bases, and a span of 4 bases separates them. The CDR3, cysteine through phenylalanine, is 11 amino acids long. The read is trimmed to its CDR3 DNA, 33 bases read in frame from base 1.

The time point label of this sample denotes: after hematopoietic stem cell transplant. PRAID was a condition in which autoinflammation came alongside prominent immunodeficiency. Before TRB sequencing, the T-cell subsets, namely conventional T cells, CD8+ T cells, regulatory T cells, and T follicular helper cells, were sorted. The full study reports these points: The number of unique TRB V-J gene pairings in PRAID patients was restricted. Across all analyzed T-cell subsets, PRAID patients tended toward lower TRB diversity and higher clonality. In PRAID patients, the trend toward lower diversity and increased clonality reached statistical significance only for regulatory T cells.

This clone appeared once. The clone's antigen remains unknown. Base quality data are lacking; no much larger clone is found one base away. The input for sequencing was CD8+ T cells from PBMCs, taken after stem cell transplantation. Here the chain combines TRBV12-3 or TRBV12-4 and TRBJ2-5; the D gene cannot be named for sure. The clonotype comes from a human patient with POMP-related autoinflammation and immune dysregulation (PRAID). Some T cells present after a transplant may be cells of the graft donor. CDR3 sequence: CASSLKETQYF. The nucleotide sequence reads as follows: TGTGCCAGCAGTCTGAAAGAGACCCAGTACTTC.